These 15 T cell receptor beta chains share one sample of origin, sequenced in a study of blood T cell repertoires in COVID-19. TCRdb's copy holds only in-frame clones and misses some; the assay was immunoSEQ multiplex PCR. The sample has about 87,000 clones, more than 85% seen once; the top ten hold roughly 5.1%. Material: peripheral blood. These receptors came from a man in his forties with acute or convalescent COVID-19.

The chain joins TRBV4-2 to TRBJ1-2, with D unclear. CDR3 length equals 13 residues. V was pared by 3 bases and J by 6 bases, with 11 bases between. Germline loops: CDR1 LGHNA, CDR2 YNFKEQ. CDR3 sequence reads: CASSQALLNGYTF. The CDR3 DNA reads TGTGCCAGCAGCCAGGCCCTCTTGAATGGCTACACCTTC.

The genes are TRBV4-2 and TRBJ2-3, with D possibly matching TRBD1 (5 bases). The CDR3 consists of 15 residues. CDR1 is LGHNA and CDR2 is YNFKEQ in the germline V gene. The V gene lost 2 bases and the J gene lost 5 bases, with 14 bases spanning the gap. Here the CDR3 reads CASSQRGQVQDTQYF. The DNA of the CDR3 is TGTGCCAGCAGCCAAAGGGGCCAGGTTCAAGATACGCAGTATTTT.

The chain couples TRBV25-1 to TRBJ1-2, with 9 bases identical to TRBD1. Germline CDR1 is MGHDK and CDR2 is SYGVNS. The J segment lost 6 bases and the V segment lost 1 base, leaving 9 bases of the junction unmatched. The CDR3 runs to 16 residues. The CDR3 DNA follows: TGTGCCAGCAGTGAATTTGGGACAGGGATGGTTCATGGCTACACCTTC. Translating it yields CASSEFGTGMVHGYTF.

The sample holds a few counts of this clone. The CDR3 loop is CASSTTGGHYEQYF. The CDR3 DNA is TGTGCCAGCAGCACGACAGGGGGGCACTACGAGCAGTACTTC. The chain has TRBV7-2 and TRBJ2-7; 9 bases map to TRBD1. After removal of 5 bases from V and 3 bases from J, the junction contained 5 bases not matched to a gene. CDR1 SGHTA and CDR2 FQGNSA come from the germline V gene. The CDR3 runs 14 residues.

This chain joins TRBV5-1 and TRBJ1-1; 9 positions match TRBD1. Trimming took 3 bases from V and 7 from J; bases not matched to a gene: 13. Looked up from germline, CDR1 is SGHRS and CDR2 is YFSETQ. The CDR3 totals 16 residues. The CDR3 sequence is CASSSGTGPRLGEAFF. The CDR3 DNA reads as TGCGCCAGCAGCTCTGGGACAGGGCCCAGGCTGGGTGAAGCTTTCTTT.

CDR3 DNA sequence: TGTGCCAGTAGTACGCAACCGCGAAACAGGGGGAGGTTATCGTATGAGCAGTTCTTC. Amino acid sequence: CASSTQPRNRGRLSYEQFF. The genes are TRBV19 and TRBJ2-1; 8 bases line up with TRBD1. Germline CDR1 and CDR2: LNHDA and SQIVND (reference sequence). The CDR3 is 19 amino acids. V was pared by 4 bases and J by 8 bases, with 22 bases of the junction left unmatched.

The chain couples TRBV19 to TRBJ1-4, with TRBD1 matching over 7 bases. This CDR3 has 16 amino acids. Germline loops: CDR1 LNHDA, CDR2 SQIVND (reference sequence). J was trimmed by 5 bases and V by 5 bases; bases with no gene match: 11. CDR3 in DNA: TGTGCCAGTAGTCCTTACGAGGGACAGCCAAATGAAAAACTGTTTTTT. Its translation: CASSPYEGQPNEKLFF. The full variable domain, rest sourced from reference TRBV19 and TRBJ1-4, is DGGITQSPKYLFRKEGQNVTLSCEQNLNHDAMYWYRQDPGQGLRLIYYSQIVNDFQKGDIAEGYSVSREKKESFPLTVTSAQKNPTAFYLCASSPYEGQPNEKLFFGSGTQLSVL.

This clone was detected only a few times. The V call is TRBV5-1, the J call TRBJ1-3; 8 nucleotides match TRBD1. The CDR3 is 18 amino acids. Losses at the gene ends were 4 bases for V and 2 bases for J; bases not matched to a gene: 14. CDR1 SGHRS and CDR2 YFSETQ come from the germline V gene. CDR3 nucleotides: TGCGCCAGCAGCCCCAGAGGACAGGGTAACGCGGCTGGAAACACCATATATTTT. This gives the protein CASSPRGQGNAAGNTIYF.

This rearrangement joins TRBV5-4 to TRBJ2-7; no clear D gene. The germline gives CDR1 SGHNT, CDR2 YYREEE (reference sequence). V was trimmed by 0 bases and J by 4 bases, leaving 5 bases between them. The CDR3 is made up of 12 amino acids. CDR3: CASSLDGYEQYF. In DNA form, the CDR3 reads TGTGCCAGCAGCTTGGACGGGTACGAGCAGTACTTC.

The rearrangement links TRBV27 to TRBJ2-7, with 8 bases identical to TRBD2. The CDR3 is 16 residues long. Looked up from germline, CDR1 is MNHEY and CDR2 is SMNVEV (reference sequence). J lost 3 bases, V lost 6 bases, and 13 bases had no gene match. CDR3 DNA: TGTGCCAGCAGCTTACGCCCGGGACTAGAGGGCTACGAGCAGTACTTC. It encodes CASSLRPGLEGYEQYF.

Of note for this clone: The same CDR3 can be traced to other DNA sequences in this sample. The V call is TRBV3-1 (or the pseudogene TRBV3-2), the J call TRBJ2-3; 15 bases map to TRBD2. The CDR3 spans 18 residues. The junction had 4 bases not matched to a gene; V was cut back by 0 bases and J by 3 bases. The germline V gene has CDR1 LGHDT and CDR2 YNNKEL (reference sequence). The CDR3 protein is CASSQEGLAGGGTDTQYF. CDR3 nucleotides: TGTGCCAGCAGCCAAGAAGGACTAGCGGGAGGGGGGACAGATACGCAGTATTTT.

The chain is built from TRBV19 and TRBJ2-7, with D possibly being TRBD1 (6 bases). The CDR3 runs 14 residues. V dropped 5 bases and J dropped 3 bases, with 14 bases sitting between them. CDR1 and CDR2 from the germline V gene are LNHDA and SQIVND (reference sequence). The CDR3 reads CASSSWDTSYEQYF. The CDR3 bases are TGTGCCAGTAGTTCGTGGGACACCAGCTACGAGCAGTACTTC.

As for this clone: Additional DNA sequences in this sample encode the identical CDR3. CDR3 amino acids: CAWRGWTGGQETQYF. CDR3 nucleotides: TGTGCCTGGAGAGGCTGGACAGGGGGACAAGAGACCCAGTACTTC. The gene calls are TRBV30 and TRBJ2-5, with 10 bases aligning to TRBD1. The V gene end was trimmed by 3 bases and the J gene end by 2 bases; junction bases not matched to a gene: 6. Germline lookup yields CDR1 GTSNPN and CDR2 SVGIG (reference sequence). This CDR3 has 15 residues.

The J gene is TRBJ1-3, the V gene TRBV27; 8 bases align to TRBD1. From germline, CDR1 is MNHEY and CDR2 SMNVEV (reference sequence). The CDR3 is made up of 17 amino acids. The junction had 9 bases not matched to a gene; V was cut back by 5 bases and J by 0 bases. CDR3 in DNA: TGTGCCAGCAGTCCTCCCCGGACAGGGACCTCTGGAAACACCATATATTTT. Translation gives CASSPPRTGTSGNTIYF.

This rearrangement joins TRBV3-1 (or the pseudogene TRBV3-2) to TRBJ1-2; 7 nucleotides match TRBD1. The CDR3 is 16 residues long. The J segment lost 6 bases and the V segment lost 5 bases, leaving 15 bases of the junction unmatched. Germline V CDR1 and CDR2: LGHDT, YNNKEL (reference sequence). The CDR3, as DNA: TGTGCCAGCAGCACTACTTGGACAGGAGCCGGGGATGGCTACACCTTC. It specifies CASSTTWTGAGDGYTF.